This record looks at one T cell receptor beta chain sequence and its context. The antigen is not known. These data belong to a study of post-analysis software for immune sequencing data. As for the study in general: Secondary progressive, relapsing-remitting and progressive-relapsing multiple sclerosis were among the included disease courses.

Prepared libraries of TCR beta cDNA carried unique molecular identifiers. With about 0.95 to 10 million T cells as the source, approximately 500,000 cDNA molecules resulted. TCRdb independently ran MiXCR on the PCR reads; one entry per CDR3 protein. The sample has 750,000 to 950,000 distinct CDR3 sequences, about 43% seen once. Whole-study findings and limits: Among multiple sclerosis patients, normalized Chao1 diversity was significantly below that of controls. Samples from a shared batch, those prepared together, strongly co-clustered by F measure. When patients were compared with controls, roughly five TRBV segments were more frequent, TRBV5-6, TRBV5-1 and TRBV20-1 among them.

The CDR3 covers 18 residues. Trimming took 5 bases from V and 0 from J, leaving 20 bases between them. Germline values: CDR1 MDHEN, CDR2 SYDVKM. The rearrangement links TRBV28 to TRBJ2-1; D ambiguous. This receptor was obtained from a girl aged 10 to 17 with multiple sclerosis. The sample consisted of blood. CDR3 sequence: CASSPSAITWGSYNEQFF. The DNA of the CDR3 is TGTGCCAGCAGTCCCTCAGCTATTACCTGGGGCTCCTACAATGAGCAGTTCTTC.